The clone carrying this TCR beta chain showed up just once. Terminally differentiated effector memory CD45RA+ cells were excluded by CCR7 positive selection of CD45RO-negative cells. Everyone who donated was a Caucasian adult who lived in Nashville, Tennessee. This entry belongs to a study of shared clonotypes between healthy human individuals. Trimming took 4 bases from V and 6 from J; bases not matched to a gene: 8. The CDR3 sequence is 14 residues long. CDR1 is SGHAT and CDR2 is FQNNGV in the germline V gene. Data came from immunoSEQ multiplex PCR; TCRdb stores just in-frame clones and leaves some out. This table has around 1,900,000 clones, about 93% appearing once.

This chain joins TRBV11-2 and TRBJ2-7, with 8 bases that match TRBD1. This receptor was taken from a man aged 18 to 29 in good health. Some clones in this sample may be carry-over from other donors' samples. Sequencing used naive CD8+ T cells from PBMCs. CDR3 sequence: CASSSRGLNREQYF. CDR3 sequence (DNA): TGTGCCAGCAGCTCCAGGGGGCTTAATCGCGAGCAGTACTTC.